A single sample gave rise to the 16 T cell receptor beta chains below, sequenced in a study of regulatory T cells in long-lasting Graves disease. This sample's time point: newly diagnosed GD, antithyroid drugs for less than 3 months. Preparation of the TCR library used RNA extracted from PBMCs. CDR3-region Arm-PCR and iRepertoire HTBI primers produced the TCR beta libraries. MiXCR, run by TCRdb on the multiplex PCR reads, gives a single entry per CDR3 protein. This table holds about 620,000 distinct CDR3 sequences, under 20% found once. A further study also used this sample, focusing on T cells in Graves' hyperthyroidism and ophthalmopathy.

Sequenced here: peripheral blood mononuclear cells (PBMCs), sampled at new diagnosis, from a patient treated with antithyroid drugs. The source of these receptors is a woman in her thirties with Graves disease.

In its sample, this clonotype was seen many times. This chain joins TRBV5-1 and TRBJ2-7; 9 positions match TRBD1. The CDR3 extends over 15 amino acids. From germline, CDR1 is SGHRS and CDR2 YFSETQ. The V and J ends lost 4 bases and 2 bases, in that order; junction bases with no gene match: 7. The CDR3 DNA is TGCGCCAGCAGCCCGCACCGGGACAGGGCCTACGAGCAGTACTTC. Translation: CASSPHRDRAYEQYF.

The chain links TRBV6-4 to TRBJ1-2; D is possibly TRBD1 (5 bases). V gave up 6 bases and J gave up 0 bases, with 11 bases separating them. Germline values: CDR1 MRHNA, CDR2 SNTAGT. The CDR3 is 14 residues long. The CDR3 bases are TGTGCCAGCAGAACGGGGGGGGCTAACTATGGCTACACCTTC. This gives the protein CASRTGGANYGYTF.

This clonotype was found a few times. The V gene is TRBV3-1, the J gene TRBJ2-1; D gene unclear. This CDR3 contains 15 residues. V lost 1 base and J lost 6, with 13 bases in between. CDR1 and CDR2 from the germline V gene are LGHDT and YNNKEL (reference sequence). The CDR3 coding sequence is TGTGCCAGCAGCCAAGGACGACTGGCGCTCAATGAGCAGTTCTTC. It translates to CASSQGRLALNEQFF.

The rearrangement links TRBV19 to TRBJ1-5; 12 positions match TRBD1. The junction had 10 bases not matched to a gene; V was cut back by 7 bases and J by 6 bases. Germline CDR1 LNHDA, CDR2 SQIVND (reference sequence). CDR3 size: 16 residues. The CDR3 DNA follows: TGTGCCAGTACTCGCCGGGACAGGGGGCTCTTTCAGCCCCAGCATTTT. Its translation is CASTRRDRGLFQPQHF.

The chain joins TRBV11-2 to TRBJ2-1, with D possibly matching TRBD2 (5 bases). The J call may be in error: the DNA end matches TRBJ2-5 better. The germline V gene encodes CDR1 SGHAT and CDR2 FQNNGV. The CDR3 has 16 amino acids. CDR3 in amino acids: CASSFEVARTQETQYF. CDR3 coding DNA: TGTGCCAGCAGCTTCGAGGTAGCGAGAACTCAAGAGACCCAGTACTTC.

The table lists this clonotype with many counts. V usage is TRBV6-1 and J usage is TRBJ2-7; D is possibly TRBD1 (5 bases). The ends were cut back, 1 base at V and 2 bases at J, with 12 bases in the middle. CDR3 length: 15 residues. Looked up from germline, CDR1 is MNHNS and CDR2 is SASEGT. Written as DNA, the CDR3 is TGTGCCAGCAGTGAAGGACCAGGGAACCCCTACGAGCAGTACTTC. Residues: CASSEGPGNPYEQYF.

This clonotype has a count of ten or more. This chain uses TRBV7-2 with TRBJ2-3; D remains ambiguous. V lost 3 bases and J 7 bases, leaving 11 bases between the germline ends. The germline gives CDR1 SGHTA, CDR2 FQGNSA. The CDR3 length is 13 residues. CDR3 residues: CASSFQSLNTQYF. In DNA form, the CDR3 reads TGTGCCAGCAGCTTCCAAAGCTTAAATACGCAGTATTTT.

This clonotype has just one count. This sequence may be a read error, since a much larger clone differs from it by one base. The J gene is TRBJ1-2, the V gene TRBV6-1, with D possibly matching TRBD1 (5 bases). Germline lookup yields CDR1 MNHNS and CDR2 SASEGT. This CDR3 is 12 amino acids long. The CDR3, as DNA: TGTGCCAGCCGGAAGGGGAACTATGGCCACACCTTC. Protein: CASRKGNYGHTF.

The genes are TRBV29-1 and TRBJ2-4; D not resolved. The length of the CDR3 is 13 residues. Deletions cut 4 bases from V and 0 bases from J, with 7 bases between. Germline V gives CDR1 SQVTM, CDR2 ANQGSEA. CDR3 bases: TGCAGCGTTGGATCCCTAGCCAAAAACATTCAGTACTTC. It yields the protein CSVGSLAKNIQYF.

The sample holds many counts of this clonotype. The rearrangement uses TRBV27 and TRBJ1-3; TRBD1 matches 9 bases. Germline CDR1 is MNHEY and CDR2 is SMNVEV (reference sequence). This CDR3 comprises 15 residues. V dropped 7 bases and J dropped 0; count of bases not matched to a gene: 4. The chain's CDR3 is CASMTGGSSGNTIYF. In DNA, the CDR3 is TGTGCCAGCATGACAGGGGGTAGCTCTGGAAACACCATATATTTT.

The V and J genes are TRBV3-1 and TRBJ2-7; 7 bases fit TRBD2. Gene TRBJ2-1 matches the end of the DNA better, so the J call may be wrong. CDR1 is LGHDT and CDR2 is YNNKEL in the germline V gene (reference sequence). The length of the CDR3 is 14 residues. As DNA, the CDR3 is TGTGCCAGCAGCCAAGGCCTAGCGGAGTCCGAGCAGTTCTTC. It translates to CASSQGLAESEQFF.

The chain carries TRBV10-3 and TRBJ1-1; no reliable D call. The CDR3 is 12 residues long. V lost 4 bases and J 3 bases, leaving 6 bases between the germline ends. Germline assignment: CDR1 ENHRY and CDR2 SYGVKD. CDR3 nucleotide sequence: TGTGCCATCAGTGGATGGGACACTGAAGCTTTCTTT. Amino acid sequence: CAISGWDTEAFF.

This clonotype was found many times. The chain is built from TRBV19 and TRBJ1-1; D is uncertain. CDR1 and CDR2 (germline): LNHDA, SQIVND (reference sequence). Trimming took 3 bases from V and 2 from J, leaving 10 bases between them. This CDR3 has 14 residues. CDR3 loop: CASSILGYNTEAFF. In DNA form, the CDR3 reads TGTGCCAGTAGTATTCTCGGTTACAACACTGAAGCTTTCTTT.

This clonotype came up many times. V usage is TRBV28 and J usage is TRBJ1-4; TRBD1 is a possible D gene (5 bases). V was pared by 4 bases and J by 5 bases, with 11 bases between. The CDR3 covers 14 residues. Germline CDR1 reads MDHEN; CDR2 reads SYDVKM. In nucleotides, the CDR3 is TGTGCCAGCAGTTCCCCGGGGGACAATGAAAAACTGTTTTTT. Amino acids: CASSSPGDNEKLFF.

This clonotype was seen many times. The rearrangement uses TRBV29-1 and TRBJ1-2; 8 nucleotides align to TRBD1. Trimming removed 3 bases from V and 6 bases from J; junction bases left unmatched: 18. From germline, CDR1 is SQVTM and CDR2 ANQGSEA. This CDR3 contains 17 residues. The CDR3 region has the DNA TGCAGCGTTGATCCATCCGGCTTCGCGACAGGGGTGGATGGCTACACCTTC. Residues: CSVDPSGFATGVDGYTF.

The V call is TRBV7-3, the J call TRBJ2-3, with 10 bases aligning to TRBD1. V lost 7 bases to trimming and J lost 5 bases; unmatched junction nucleotides: 9. Germline V gives CDR1 SGHTA, CDR2 FQGTGA. CDR3 length: 15 residues. CDR3 region: CASNPGTGVLDTQYF. The CDR3 DNA is TGTGCCAGCAACCCCGGGACAGGGGTTTTAGATACGCAGTATTTT.